The 3 T cell receptor beta chains listed next were all sequenced from one sample in a study of PD-1 blockade in classical Hodgkin lymphoma. The table came from immunoSEQ multiplex PCR; TCRdb's copy has only in-frame clones and leaves some out. The table shows under 130,000 clones, with roughly nine tenths occurring only once. The time point here: cycle 4 day 1 (C4D1), after more than five weeks of nivolumab. All patients experienced relapse after autologous stem cell transplantation, and brentuximab vedotin exposure was variable. The specimen was peripheral blood mononuclear cells (PBMCs), collected before the fourth cycle of nivolumab. All receptors come from a human donor with classical Hodgkin lymphoma.

V is TRBV14 and J is TRBJ2-7; D ambiguous. Trimming stripped 0 bases from V and 3 bases from J, with 6 bases between. Germline CDR1 and CDR2: SGHDN and FVKESK. This CDR3 contains 13 residues. CDR3 nucleotide sequence: TGTGCCAGCAGCCAAGATTATAGCTACGAGCAGTACTTC. Amino acid sequence: CASSQDYSYEQYF.

The V and J genes are TRBV27 and TRBJ2-6; D assignment may be TRBD1 or TRBD2 (5 bases each). The CDR3 sequence is 19 residues long. The V and J ends lost 6 bases and 0 bases respectively, with 21 bases between them. Germline V lookup: CDR1 MNHEY, CDR2 SMNVEV (reference sequence). DNA for the CDR3: TGTGCCAGCAGCTACGAATCCCGGGACGCGAACTCTGGGGCCAACGTCCTGACTTTC. Translated, it gives CASSYESRDANSGANVLTF.

The CDR3 nucleotides read TGTGCCAGCAGATTACCCCAGGGACTGAACACTGAAGCTTTCTTT. Translated, it gives CASRLPQGLNTEAFF. This chain joins TRBV6-6 and TRBJ1-1, with a weak D call TRBD1 (5 bases). Trimming cost V 6 bases and J 0 bases, with 14 bases left between them. This CDR3 comprises 15 residues. Germline CDR1 reads MNHNY; CDR2 reads SVGAGI (reference sequence).